This T cell receptor beta chain was sequenced in a study of blood T cell repertoires in COVID-19. The CDR3 is 13 residues long. Trimming left V 1 base short and J 6 bases short, with 6 bases between. The germline gives CDR1 SGHAT, CDR2 FQNNGV. The table came from immunoSEQ multiplex PCR; TCRdb's copy has only in-frame clones and leaves some out. The sample includes 70,000 to 85,000 clones, less than 95% of them seen just once. This receptor was identified in a woman in her sixties or seventies with active COVID-19. Sequencing was done on a sample of peripheral blood. V gene TRBV11-2 combines with J gene TRBJ2-2; TRBD2 might be the D (6 bases). CDR3 loop: CASSLAGAGELFF. CDR3 DNA sequence: TGTGCCAGCAGCTTAGCGGGAGCCGGGGAGCTGTTTTTT. Variable domain in full (rest from reference TRBV11-2 and TRBJ2-2): EAGVAQSPRYKIIEKRQSVAFWCNPISGHATLYWYQQILGQGPKLLIQFQNNGVVDDSQLPKDRFSAERLKGVDSTLKIQPAKLEDSAVYLCASSLAGAGELFFGEGSRLTVL.